Listed here is a single T cell receptor (beta chain). These data are taken from a study of blood T cell repertoires in COVID-19. Sequenced by immunoSEQ multiplex PCR; TCRdb stores in-frame clones only, minus some. The sample holds 18,000 or so clones; more than 80% are singletons and the top ten take approximately 4%. The sequenced sample was peripheral blood. This receptor was identified in a woman aged 50 to 60 with active COVID-19.

The CDR3: CASSRTAVGRPGETQYF. DNA for the CDR3: TGCGCCAGCAGCAGGACTGCTGTAGGGCGCCCGGGAGAGACCCAGTACTTC. The chain uses TRBV5-1 and TRBJ2-5, with D perhaps matching TRBD2 (5 bases). The germline CDR1 and CDR2 sequences are SGHRS and YFSETQ. The CDR3 runs to 17 residues. V lost 4 bases, J lost 4 bases, and 23 bases lay in between.